This T cell receptor (beta chain) was identified in a study of OX40 agonist ivuxolimab in advanced cancers. Across the whole study: Under the entry rules, prior anti-PD-1, anti-PD-L1 or anti-CTLA-4 therapy was allowed, and roughly 39% had some. Study outcomes and limitations: CD4+ T cells averaged fewer expanded clones than CD8+ T cells.

Systemic immunosuppression or a history of autoimmune disease excluded patients. Clones were read by immunoSEQ multiplex PCR, and TCRdb kept only the in-frame ones, dropping some. The repertoire consists of about 14,000 clones, with about four fifths occurring once and the leading ten covering just under 45%. The CDR3 runs 19 residues. The V end lost 1 base, the J end lost 2 bases, and 18 bases lay between the germline ends. Germline V gene data show CDR1 as MNHEY and CDR2 as SMNVEV (reference sequence). With regard to this clone: Antigen: not known.

The sequenced sample was CD4+ or CD8+ T cells sorted from blood, obtained in a trial of the OX40 agonist ivuxolimab. This sequence joins TRBV27 and TRBJ2-6, with TRBD1 as a possible D gene (6 bases). This TCR derives from an adult with an advanced solid tumor such as melanoma, head and neck, liver or kidney cancer. Written as DNA, the CDR3 is TGTGCCAGCAGTTTATTGGGTCATCTGGGGGCGGCTGGGGCCAACGTCCTGACTTTC. Protein: CASSLLGHLGAAGANVLTF.